This entry lists 29 T cell receptor beta chains sequenced from one sample in a study of T cells in localized non-small cell lung cancer. The table came from immunoSEQ multiplex PCR; TCRdb's copy has only in-frame clones and leaves some out. This sample has some 40,000 clones, with around nine tenths found just once. The sample here was peripheral blood, taken before any cancer treatment. The receptor set was obtained from an older female donor with stage I lung adenocarcinoma.

The chain uses TRBV25-1 and TRBJ1-5, with 10 bases aligning to TRBD1. The germline CDR1 and CDR2 sequences are MGHDK and SYGVNS. This CDR3 spans 15 amino acids. With V trimmed by 5 bases and J by 12 bases, 13 bases remained unmatched. The DNA for the CDR3 is TGTGCCAGCAGTTCTGCCGGGACAGGGGCGAGTATCCAGCATTTT. Its protein product is CASSSAGTGASIQHF.

This chain links TRBV2 with TRBJ2-5; TRBD2 might be the D (5 bases). V was shortened by 7 bases and J by 1 base, with 13 bases between the two germline ends. Germline V gene data show CDR1 as SNHLY and CDR2 as FYNNEI. This CDR3 has 14 residues. CDR3 sequence (DNA): TGTGCCAGCACCCGGTCGAGCGGCCAAGAGACCCAGTACTTC. Amino acid sequence: CASTRSSGQETQYF.

V is TRBV5-1 and J is TRBJ2-2; the match to TRBD1 covers 11 bases. The trim removed 9 bases at V and 6 bases at J, leaving 4 bases unmatched. Germline lookup yields CDR1 SGHRS and CDR2 YFSETQ. The CDR3 loop spans 13 amino acids. CDR3 bases: TGCGCCACTACGGGACAGGGGGCCGGGGAGCTGTTTTTT. Its protein product is CATTGQGAGELFF.

The gene calls are TRBV5-1 and TRBJ2-3, with D hard to call. The CDR3 runs 12 residues. CDR1 is SGHRS, CDR2 YFSETQ, per germline. Trimming left V 5 bases short and J 5 bases short, with 9 bases between. As DNA, the CDR3 is TGCGCCAGCAGTAAGGGTGGAGATACGCAGTATTTT. Residues: CASSKGGDTQYF. The complete variable domain, with remaining parts taken from reference TRBV5-1 and TRBJ2-3, reads KAGVTQTPRYLIKTRGQQVTLSCSPISGHRSVSWYQQTPGQGLQFLFEYFSETQRNKGNFPGRFSGRQFSNSRSEMNVSTLELGDSALYLCASSKGGDTQYFGPGTRLTVL.

The chain joins TRBV2 to TRBJ1-2; D possibly corresponds to TRBD1 (6 bases). Germline assignment: CDR1 SNHLY and CDR2 FYNNEI. The CDR3 is 14 amino acids. The V and J ends lost 3 bases and 8 bases respectively, with 16 bases between them. The CDR3 coding sequence is TGTGCCAGCAGTGATGGACGGGGGGCGCGGGGCTACACCTTC. It translates to CASSDGRGARGYTF.

This rearrangement joins TRBV23-1 to TRBJ2-7; a possible D gene is TRBD1 (6 bases). TRBV23-1 is an ORF, with its function uncertain. V was cut by 0 bases and J by 9 bases, with 24 bases left in between. The CDR3 runs to 17 residues. CDR3 in DNA: TGCGCCAGCAGTCAATCGTCATCGAGGACAGACCCACTAGGGCAGTACGTC. It translates to CASSQSSSRTDPLGQYV.

V gene TRBV5-4 combines with J gene TRBJ1-1; no clear D gene. CDR3 length: 13 residues. CDR1 is SGHNT and CDR2 is YYREEE in the germline V gene (reference sequence). The V end was cut by 6 bases, the J end by 1 base, with 10 bases between. This CDR3 reads CASTESGNTEAFF. The CDR3 bases are TGTGCCAGCACCGAGTCCGGGAACACTGAAGCTTTCTTT.

The chain recombines TRBV7-9 with TRBJ2-1; D uncertain. The CDR3 is 13 amino acids. V was pared by 4 bases and J by 6 bases, with 10 bases between. Germline V gene sequence: CDR1 SEHNR, CDR2 FQNEAQ (reference sequence). The chain's CDR3 is CASSSQPGNEQFF. The CDR3 region has the DNA TGTGCCAGCAGCTCCCAGCCGGGCAATGAGCAGTTCTTC.

The chain recombines TRBV6-5 with TRBJ1-6; TRBD1 matches 8 bases. The CDR3 has 14 amino acids. Germline CDR1 reads MNHEY; CDR2 reads SVGAGI. The junction had 9 bases not matched to a gene; V was cut back by 7 bases and J by 10 bases. As DNA, the CDR3 is TGTGCCAGCACTAAGGACAGGGTCTTCTCACCCCTCCACTTT. It translates to CASTKDRVFSPLHF.

The chain couples TRBV5-1 to TRBJ2-2, with 7 bases that match TRBD1. This CDR3 is 14 amino acids long. CDR1 is SGHRS and CDR2 is YFSETQ in the germline V gene. J gave up 4 bases and V 5 bases, and 5 bases lay outside the gene matches. This CDR3 is CASSGQVSTGELFF. CDR3 DNA: TGCGCCAGCAGTGGACAGGTATCCACCGGGGAGCTGTTTTTT.

The chain couples TRBV7-3 to TRBJ2-1; the D is unclear. This CDR3 comprises 13 residues. Trimming removed 5 bases at V and 7 bases at J, with 12 bases between. Germline CDR1 is SGHTA and CDR2 is FQGTGA. CDR3 region: CASSPLMGNEQFF. CDR3 nucleotides: TGTGCCAGCAGCCCGTTAATGGGGAATGAGCAGTTCTTC.

The chain links TRBV5-5 to TRBJ1-2, with D unclear. Germline V gives CDR1 SGHKS, CDR2 YYEKEE (reference sequence). Deletions cut 4 bases from V and 2 bases from J, with 18 bases between. This CDR3 is built from 16 residues. CDR3 in DNA: TGTGCCAGCAGCGGAGAAGTGGCATTTATCAACTATGGCTACACCTTC. Translating it yields CASSGEVAFINYGYTF.

J is TRBJ2-7 and V is TRBV10-1; 8 bases are a match to TRBD1. The CDR3 consists of 14 residues. The germline V gene has CDR1 WNHNN and CDR2 SYGVQD (reference sequence). The J segment lost 2 bases and the V segment lost 7 bases, leaving 7 bases of the junction unmatched. The CDR3 region is CASNPTGETYEQYF. The CDR3 DNA reads TGCGCCAGCAACCCGACAGGGGAGACCTACGAGCAGTACTTC.

The gene calls are TRBV7-8 and TRBJ1-2, with 9 positions matching TRBD1. Germline CDR1 and CDR2: SGHVS and FQNEAQ. The CDR3 length is 15 residues. V shed 1 base, J shed 4 bases, and the junction held 4 bases outside the gene matches. CDR3 region: CASSLVGTGSYGYTF. The CDR3 nucleotides are TGTGCCAGCAGCTTAGTGGGGACAGGGAGCTATGGCTACACCTTC.

The chain is built from TRBV5-1 and TRBJ2-3, with TRBD2 matching over 13 bases. Per germline, CDR1 SGHRS and CDR2 YFSETQ. The CDR3 spans 19 residues. Trimming removed 5 bases from V and 0 bases from J; junction bases left unmatched: 12. Written as DNA, the CDR3 is TGCGCCAGCAGTATGGAGGGGACTAGCGGGGTTTTGAGCACAGATACGCAGTATTTT. The encoded protein is CASSMEGTSGVLSTDTQYF. Filled out from reference TRBV5-1 and TRBJ2-3, the complete variable domain reads KAGVTQTPRYLIKTRGQQVTLSCSPISGHRSVSWYQQTPGQGLQFLFEYFSETQRNKGNFPGRFSGRQFSNSRSEMNVSTLELGDSALYLCASSMEGTSGVLSTDTQYFGPGTRLTVL.

The CDR3 loop is CASSLLAGGGEQYV. CDR3 DNA: TGTGCCAGCAGCTTACTGGCGGGGGGCGGCGAGCAGTACGTC. This rearrangement joins TRBV5-6 to TRBJ2-7, with 8 bases lining up with TRBD2. This CDR3 comprises 14 residues. V lost 2 bases to trimming and J lost 6 bases; unmatched junction nucleotides: 7. Germline loops: CDR1 SGHDT, CDR2 YYEEEE.

The chain couples TRBV5-4 to TRBJ1-4, with D maybe TRBD1 (6 bases). The germline CDR1 and CDR2 sequences are SGHNT and YYREEE (reference sequence). This CDR3 contains 15 residues. Trimming removed 0 bases from V and 6 bases from J, with 12 bases in between. The CDR3 coding sequence is TGTGCCAGCAGCTTGGCACTGGGGGCAGATGAAAAACTGTTTTTT. Translating it yields CASSLALGADEKLFF. Supplemented by reference TRBV5-4 and TRBJ1-4, the full variable domain reads ETGVTQSPTHLIKTRGQQVTLRCSSQSGHNTVSWYQQALGQGPQFIFQYYREEENGRGNFPPRFSGLQFPNYSSELNVNALELDDSALYLCASSLALGADEKLFFGSGTQLSVL.

This sequence joins TRBV11-2 and TRBJ2-3; 7 nucleotides align to TRBD2. This CDR3 has 14 residues. V shed 4 bases, J shed 6 bases, and the junction held 7 bases outside the gene matches. Germline CDR1 and CDR2: SGHAT and FQNNGV. The CDR3 here is CASSSTRAGDTQYF. The CDR3 bases are TGTGCCAGCAGCTCGACCAGAGCGGGGGATACGCAGTATTTT.

The rearrangement joins TRBV11-2 to TRBJ2-3; 8 nucleotides match TRBD2. The J segment lost 4 bases and the V segment lost 5 bases, leaving 5 bases of the junction unmatched. CDR1 is SGHAT and CDR2 is FQNNGV in the germline V gene. CDR3 length: 14 residues. CDR3 residues: CASSPGGSADTQYF. The CDR3 DNA reads TGTGCCAGCAGCCCGGGGGGGAGTGCAGATACGCAGTATTTT.

This chain uses TRBV9 with TRBJ2-5; D possibly uses TRBD1 or TRBD2 (5 bases each). Germline lookup yields CDR1 SGDLS and CDR2 YYNGEE. V gave up 2 bases and J gave up 5 bases, with 16 bases separating them. This CDR3 spans 15 amino acids. CDR3 coding DNA: TGTGCCAGCAGCGTTGACGGGGCGTTCCTGGAGACCCAGTACTTC. The encoded protein is CASSVDGAFLETQYF.

The V call is TRBV2, the J call TRBJ2-5, with 11 positions matching TRBD2. J was trimmed by 5 bases and V by 8 bases; bases with no gene match: 10. The CDR3 loop spans 15 amino acids. Germline V CDR1 and CDR2: SNHLY, FYNNEI. CDR3 coding DNA: TGTGCCAGCCCTGTAGCGGGGGGGCCTCAGGAGACCCAGTACTTC. It is translated as CASPVAGGPQETQYF.

The rearrangement joins TRBV23-1 to TRBJ2-7; D gene uncertain. TRBV23-1 is an ORF; its function is uncertain. The CDR3 is 13 amino acids. Trimming stripped 2 bases from V and 5 bases from J, with 10 bases between. The CDR3: CASSQHPKHEQYF. The CDR3 DNA reads TGCGCCAGCAGTCAACACCCCAAGCACGAGCAGTACTTC.

The chain combines TRBV27 with TRBJ1-5, with D tentatively TRBD1 (5 bases). CDR3 size: 14 residues. Trimming left V 6 bases short and J 6 bases short, with 15 bases between. CDR1 and CDR2 (germline): MNHEY, SMNVEV (reference sequence). CDR3 in amino acids: CASSFTRVSQPQHF. CDR3 DNA: TGTGCCAGCAGCTTTACCAGGGTCTCTCAGCCCCAGCATTTT.

The rearrangement links TRBV14 to TRBJ1-2; D is unresolved. The V gene's germline CDR1 is SGHDN and CDR2 FVKESK. This CDR3 region has 14 residues. V lost 1 base and J 2 bases, leaving 8 bases between the germline ends. The CDR3 DNA is TGTGCCAGCAGCCAAGGGGTAGTGAACTATGGCTACACCTTC. Encoded protein: CASSQGVVNYGYTF.

This chain uses TRBV5-6 with TRBJ1-5; D is uncertain. This CDR3 comprises 13 residues. From germline, CDR1 is SGHDT and CDR2 YYEEEE. V shed 0 bases and J shed 5 bases, with 6 bases lying between them. CDR3 DNA: TGTGCCAGCAGCTTGGGCGGATATCAGCCCCAGCATTTT. Translating it yields CASSLGGYQPQHF.

The chain carries TRBV5-1 and TRBJ2-7; 14 bases are a match to TRBD2. V shed 3 bases and J 2 bases; nucleotides not matched to a gene: 1. Germline CDR1 and CDR2: SGHRS and YFSETQ. The CDR3 consists of 15 residues. The CDR3 DNA sequence: TGCGCCAGCAGCTCGACTAGCGGGGGGGCCTACGAGCAGTACTTC. It translates to CASSSTSGGAYEQYF.

The chain joins TRBV5-1 to TRBJ2-3; D could derive from TRBD1 or TRBD2 (5 bases each). Germline CDR1 SGHRS, CDR2 YFSETQ. The CDR3 is 16 amino acids. V dropped 0 bases and J dropped 0 bases, with 11 bases sitting between them. The CDR3: CASSLDGAHSTDTQYF. The CDR3 region has the DNA TGCGCCAGCAGCTTGGACGGGGCACACAGCACAGATACGCAGTATTTT.

The rearrangement joins TRBV7-9 to TRBJ1-6; no definite D call. Germline V gives CDR1 SEHNR, CDR2 FQNEAQ (reference sequence). Between the trimmed V and J ends, which lost 4 bases and 6 bases, there was a span of 7 bases. The CDR3 sequence is 13 residues long. CDR3 in DNA: TGTGCCAGCAGCTCAATACTTAATTCACCCCTCCACTTT. Amino acid sequence: CASSSILNSPLHF.

CDR3 sequence (DNA): TGTGCCAGCAGACCCCTGAGGGACCTCACCCTTGGCAATCAGCCCCAGCATTTT. Translation gives CASRPLRDLTLGNQPQHF. The J gene is TRBJ1-5, the V gene TRBV27; D is perhaps TRBD1 (5 bases). Germline V gene sequence: CDR1 MNHEY, CDR2 SMNVEV (reference sequence). The CDR3 is 18 residues long. Deletions cut 6 bases from V and 2 bases from J, with 23 bases between.